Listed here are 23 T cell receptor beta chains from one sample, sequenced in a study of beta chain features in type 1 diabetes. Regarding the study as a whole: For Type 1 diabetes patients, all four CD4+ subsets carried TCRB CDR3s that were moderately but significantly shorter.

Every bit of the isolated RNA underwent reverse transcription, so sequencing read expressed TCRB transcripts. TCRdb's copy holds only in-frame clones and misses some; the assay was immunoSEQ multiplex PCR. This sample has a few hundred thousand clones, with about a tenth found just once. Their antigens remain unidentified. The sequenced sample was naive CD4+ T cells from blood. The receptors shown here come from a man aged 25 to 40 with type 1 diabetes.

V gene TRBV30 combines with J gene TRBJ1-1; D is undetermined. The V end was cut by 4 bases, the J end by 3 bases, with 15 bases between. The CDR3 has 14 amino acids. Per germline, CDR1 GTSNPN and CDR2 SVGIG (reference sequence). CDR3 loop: CAWKRRNRDTEAFF. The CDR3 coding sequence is TGTGCCTGGAAAAGGAGGAACCGAGACACTGAAGCTTTCTTT.

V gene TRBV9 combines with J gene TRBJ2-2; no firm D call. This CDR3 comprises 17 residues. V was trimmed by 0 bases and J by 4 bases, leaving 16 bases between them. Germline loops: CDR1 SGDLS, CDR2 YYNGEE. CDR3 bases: TGTGCCAGCAGCGTAGTCGGTACCCCGTTTTCCACCGGGGAGCTGTTTTTT. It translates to CASSVVGTPFSTGELFF.

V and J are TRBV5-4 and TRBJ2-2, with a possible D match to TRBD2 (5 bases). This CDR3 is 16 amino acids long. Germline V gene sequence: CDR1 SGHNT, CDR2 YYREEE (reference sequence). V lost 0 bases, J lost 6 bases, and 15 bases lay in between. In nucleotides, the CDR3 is TGTGCCAGCAGCTTGGGAGGAGGATCTATGCCCGGGGAGCTGTTTTTT. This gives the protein CASSLGGGSMPGELFF.

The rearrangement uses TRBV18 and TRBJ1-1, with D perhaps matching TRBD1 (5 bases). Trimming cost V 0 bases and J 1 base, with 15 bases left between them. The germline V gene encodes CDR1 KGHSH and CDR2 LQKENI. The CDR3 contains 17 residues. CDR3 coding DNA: TGTGCCAGCTCACCACCGCAAAGGGGAATTGGGAACACTGAAGCTTTCTTT. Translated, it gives CASSPPQRGIGNTEAFF. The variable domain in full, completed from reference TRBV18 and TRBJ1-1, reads NAGVMQNPRHLVRRRGQEARLRCSPMKGHSHVYWYRQLPEEGLKFMVYLQKENIIDESGMPKERFSAEFPKEGPSILRIQQVVRGDSAAYFCASSPPQRGIGNTEAFFGQGTRLTVV.

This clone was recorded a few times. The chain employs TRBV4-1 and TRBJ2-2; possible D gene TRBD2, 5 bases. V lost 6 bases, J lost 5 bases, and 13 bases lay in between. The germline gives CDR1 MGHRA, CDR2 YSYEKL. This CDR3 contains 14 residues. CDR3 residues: CASRGGGGTGELFF. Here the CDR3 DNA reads TGCGCCAGCAGAGGAGGCGGTGGAACCGGGGAGCTGTTTTTT.

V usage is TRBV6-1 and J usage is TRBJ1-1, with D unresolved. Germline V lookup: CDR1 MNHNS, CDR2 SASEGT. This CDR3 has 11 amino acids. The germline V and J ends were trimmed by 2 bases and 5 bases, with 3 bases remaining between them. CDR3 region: CASSERTEAFF. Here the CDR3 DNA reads TGTGCCAGCAGTGAACGGACTGAAGCTTTCTTT.

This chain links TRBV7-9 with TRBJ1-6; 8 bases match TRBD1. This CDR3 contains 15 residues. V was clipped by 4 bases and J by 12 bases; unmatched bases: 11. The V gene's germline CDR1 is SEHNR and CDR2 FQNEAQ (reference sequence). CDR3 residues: CASSSGGTGGRPLHF. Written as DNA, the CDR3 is TGTGCCAGCAGCTCCGGCGGGACAGGAGGAAGACCCCTCCACTTT.

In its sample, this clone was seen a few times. DNA for the CDR3: TGTGCCTGGAGTCCAGGGGGCGGGAACACCTTC. Translation: CAWSPGGGNTF. V and J are TRBV30 and TRBJ1-2; 8 bases are shared with TRBD1. Germline CDR1 is GTSNPN and CDR2 is SVGIG (reference sequence). The CDR3 covers 11 residues. The V segment lost 2 bases and the J segment 12 bases; nucleotides outside the gene matches: 5. Drawing the rest from reference TRBV30 and TRBJ1-2, the complete variable domain is SQTIHQWPATLVQPVGSPLSLECTVEGTSNPNLYWYRQAAGRGLQLLFYSVGIGQISSEVPQNLSASRPQDRQFILSSKKLLLSDSGFYLCAWSPGGGNTFGSGTRLTVV.

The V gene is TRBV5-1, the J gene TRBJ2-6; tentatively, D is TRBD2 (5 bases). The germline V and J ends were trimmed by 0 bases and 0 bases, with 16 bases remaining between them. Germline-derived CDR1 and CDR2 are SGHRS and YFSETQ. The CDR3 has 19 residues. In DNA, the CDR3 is TGCGCCAGCAGCTTGGCCACAGACTATCAGAGCTCTGGGGCCAACGTCCTGACTTTC. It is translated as CASSLATDYQSSGANVLTF.

The DNA for the CDR3 is TGTGCCAGCAGCCCAGACAGGGGTTCACCCCTCCACTTT. Its translation: CASSPDRGSPLHF. J is TRBJ1-6 and V is TRBV7-3, with TRBD1 matching 8 bases. V trimming: 5 bases; J trimming: 9 bases; junction bases outside the gene matches: 3. CDR1 and CDR2 from the germline V gene are SGHTA and FQGTGA. This CDR3 comprises 13 residues.

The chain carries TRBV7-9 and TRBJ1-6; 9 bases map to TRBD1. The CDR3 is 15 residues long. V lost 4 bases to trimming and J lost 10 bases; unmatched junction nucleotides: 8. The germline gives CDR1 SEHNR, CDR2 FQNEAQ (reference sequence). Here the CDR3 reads CASSSRRTGDSPLHF. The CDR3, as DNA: TGTGCCAGCAGCTCCCGACGGACAGGGGACTCACCCCTCCACTTT.

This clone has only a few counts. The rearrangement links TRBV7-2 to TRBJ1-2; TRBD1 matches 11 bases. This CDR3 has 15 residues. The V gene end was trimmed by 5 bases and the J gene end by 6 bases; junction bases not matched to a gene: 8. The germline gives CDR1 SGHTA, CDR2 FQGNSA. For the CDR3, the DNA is TGTGCCAGCAGCCAGAGGACAGGGGGCCTCGATGGCTACACCTTC. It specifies CASSQRTGGLDGYTF.

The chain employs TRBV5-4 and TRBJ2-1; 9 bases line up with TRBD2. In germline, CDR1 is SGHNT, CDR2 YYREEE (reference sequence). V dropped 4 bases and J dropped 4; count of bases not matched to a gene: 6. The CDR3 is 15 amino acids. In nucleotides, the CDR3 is TGTGCCAGCAGCCAGACTAGCGGCCTTTACAATGAGCAGTTCTTC. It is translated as CASSQTSGLYNEQFF.

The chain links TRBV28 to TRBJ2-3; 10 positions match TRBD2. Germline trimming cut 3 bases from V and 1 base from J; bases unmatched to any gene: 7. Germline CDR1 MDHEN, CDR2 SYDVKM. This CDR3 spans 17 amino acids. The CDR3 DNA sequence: TGTGCCAGCAGTTTTGACCGGACTAGCGGCCGCACAGATACGCAGTATTTT. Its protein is CASSFDRTSGRTDTQYF.

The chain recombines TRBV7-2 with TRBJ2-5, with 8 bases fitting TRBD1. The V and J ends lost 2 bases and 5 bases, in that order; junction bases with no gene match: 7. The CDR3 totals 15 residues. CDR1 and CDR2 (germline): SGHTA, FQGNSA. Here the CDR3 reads CASSLRTGLVETQYF. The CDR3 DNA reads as TGTGCCAGCAGCTTAAGGACAGGGTTGGTCGAGACCCAGTACTTC. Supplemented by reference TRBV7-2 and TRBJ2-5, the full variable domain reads GAGVSQSPSNKVTEKGKDVELRCDPISGHTALYWYRQSLGQGLEFLIYFQGNSAPDKSGLPSDRFSAERTGGSVSTLTIQRTQQEDSAVYLCASSLRTGLVETQYFGPGTRLLVL.

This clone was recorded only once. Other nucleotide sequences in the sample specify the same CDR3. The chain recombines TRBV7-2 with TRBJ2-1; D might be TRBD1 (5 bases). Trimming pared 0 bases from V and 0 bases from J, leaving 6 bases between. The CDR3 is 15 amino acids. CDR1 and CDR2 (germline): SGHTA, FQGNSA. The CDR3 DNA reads TGTGCCAGCAGCTTAGCAGGGGCCTCCTACAATGAGCAGTTCTTC. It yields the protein CASSLAGASYNEQFF.

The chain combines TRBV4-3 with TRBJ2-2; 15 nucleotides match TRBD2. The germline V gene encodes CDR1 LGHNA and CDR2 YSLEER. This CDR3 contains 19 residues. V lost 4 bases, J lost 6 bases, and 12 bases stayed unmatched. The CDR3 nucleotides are TGCGCCAGCAGCCTCCGGACTAGCGGGGGGGCTGATGGCGCCGGGGAGCTGTTTTTT. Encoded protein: CASSLRTSGGADGAGELFF.

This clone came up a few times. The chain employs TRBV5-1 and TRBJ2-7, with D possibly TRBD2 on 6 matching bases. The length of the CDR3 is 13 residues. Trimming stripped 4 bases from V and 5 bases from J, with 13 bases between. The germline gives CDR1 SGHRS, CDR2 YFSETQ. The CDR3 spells CASSRGTWDEQYF. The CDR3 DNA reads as TGCGCCAGCAGCAGAGGGACTTGGGACGAGCAGTACTTC.

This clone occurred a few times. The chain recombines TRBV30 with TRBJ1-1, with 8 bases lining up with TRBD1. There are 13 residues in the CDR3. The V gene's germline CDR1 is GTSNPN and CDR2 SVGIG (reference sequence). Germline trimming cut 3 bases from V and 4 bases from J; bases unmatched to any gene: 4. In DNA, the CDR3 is TGTGCCTGGAGCAGGGGGCACGGCACTGAAGCTTTCTTT. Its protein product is CAWSRGHGTEAFF.

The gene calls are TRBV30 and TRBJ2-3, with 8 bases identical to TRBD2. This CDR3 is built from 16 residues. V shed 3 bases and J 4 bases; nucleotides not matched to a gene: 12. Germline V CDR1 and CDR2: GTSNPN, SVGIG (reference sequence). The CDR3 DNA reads TGTGCCTGGAGCGACCTCGGGACTAGTGATTCAGATACGCAGTATTTT. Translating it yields CAWSDLGTSDSDTQYF.

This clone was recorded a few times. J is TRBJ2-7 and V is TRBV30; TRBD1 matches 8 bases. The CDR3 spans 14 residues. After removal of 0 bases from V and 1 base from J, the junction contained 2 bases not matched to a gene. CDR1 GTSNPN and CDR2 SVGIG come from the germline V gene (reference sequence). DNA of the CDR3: TGTGCCTGGAGTGTTTGGGACAGGTCCTACGAGCAGTACTTC. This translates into CAWSVWDRSYEQYF.

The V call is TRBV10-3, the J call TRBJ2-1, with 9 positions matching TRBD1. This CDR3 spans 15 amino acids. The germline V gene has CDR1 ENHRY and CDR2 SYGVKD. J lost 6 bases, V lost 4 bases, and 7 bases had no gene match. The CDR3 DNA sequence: TGTGCCATCAGTGGAACAGGGGGCCGAGTCAATGAGCAGTTCTTC. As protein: CAISGTGGRVNEQFF.

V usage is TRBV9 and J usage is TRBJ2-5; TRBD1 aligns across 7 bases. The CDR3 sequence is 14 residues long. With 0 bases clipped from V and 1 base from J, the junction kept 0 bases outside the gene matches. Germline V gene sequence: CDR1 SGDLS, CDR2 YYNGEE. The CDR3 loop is CASSVDRGQETQYF. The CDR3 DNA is TGTGCCAGCAGCGTAGACAGGGGCCAAGAGACCCAGTACTTC.